The clone carrying this T cell receptor (beta chain) was seen a handful of times. These data originate in a study of blood T cell repertoires in COVID-19. Looking at the study overall: COVID-19 samples, acute and convalescent, were from the United States, Italy and Spain.

This CDR3 has 17 residues. Looked up from germline, CDR1 is MNHEY and CDR2 is SVGEGT. V lost 2 bases and J lost 4; bases outside the gene matches: 9. Self-reported history from a screening survey and questionnaire set each donor's cohort. Recovered status applied to Cohort 3 donors who had two consecutive negative PCRs. It also applied to those with clearance or with symptom resolution. In the study's own analysis: Nucleated cell number was recorded as an estimate derived from reference gene primer amplification. TCRdb's table, derived via immunoSEQ multiplex PCR, lists solely in-frame clones and lacks some. V and J calls and clone size are copied from that table; D and trimming were computed from the DNA. The table lists 150,000 to 200,000 clones, roughly 80% of them singletons.

The sequenced sample consisted of PBMCs or T cells enriched from blood (not recorded which). V usage is TRBV6-2 or TRBV6-3 and J usage is TRBJ2-1; 9 bases map to TRBD1. This TCR was recovered from a woman aged 60-75 years who had recovered from COVID-19. CDR3 in DNA: TGTGCCAGCAGTTACCAGATCGGACAGGGGCAGTACAATGAGCAGTTCTTC. This translates into CASSYQIGQGQYNEQFF.